The entry that follows covers one T cell receptor (beta chain) sequence. Its antigen is not identified. The CDR3 is made up of 15 amino acids. V lost 2 bases, J lost 4 bases, and 6 bases stayed unmatched. CDR1 is LNHNV and CDR2 is YYDKDF in the germline V gene (reference sequence). These data come from a study of T cell repertoires in cytomegalovirus infection. Turning to the study itself: Well-studied HLA-B-restricted CMV epitopes were used in the study alongside recently identified HLA-C-restricted ones.

TCRdb analysed the reads with MiXCR anew, one entry per CDR3 protein. The sample lists 60,000 to 75,000 distinct CDR3 sequences, more than 25% occurring once. The sequencing used CD8+ T cells from cultured PBMCs, collected from culture after CMV antigen stimulation. The chain uses TRBV15 and TRBJ2-3, with 7 bases identical to TRBD1. The TCR originated in a human donor in good health (CMV status not recorded). Some clones in this sample may be carry-over from other donors' samples. The CDR3, as DNA: TGTGCCACCAGCAGATATGACAGGGAGCCAGATACGCAGTATTTT. This sequence encodes CATSRYDREPDTQYF.